This T cell receptor (beta chain) is from a study of T cell repertoires in ileal Crohn's disease. On the study more broadly: Surgery for a complication: stricturing in 61%, penetrating in roughly 40%.

The table came from immunoSEQ multiplex PCR; TCRdb's copy has only in-frame clones and leaves some out. The data contain fewer than 20,000 clones, around 90% of them singletons. The germline CDR1 and CDR2 sequences are MDHEN and SYDVKM. CDR3 length: 14 residues. V was clipped by 5 bases and J by 5 bases, with 13 bases between them. Time point described: inflamed ileum from the surgical specimen. Included were adult ileal or ileocolonic Crohn's patients indicated for ileocolonic resection. This sequence originates from an adult with Crohn's disease. The genes are TRBV28 and TRBJ1-5, with unresolved D. Sequencing was carried out using ileal tissue. The CDR3 protein is CASSPPRLDQPQHF. In DNA form, the CDR3 reads TGTGCCAGCAGTCCGCCGCGGCTTGATCAGCCCCAGCATTTT.